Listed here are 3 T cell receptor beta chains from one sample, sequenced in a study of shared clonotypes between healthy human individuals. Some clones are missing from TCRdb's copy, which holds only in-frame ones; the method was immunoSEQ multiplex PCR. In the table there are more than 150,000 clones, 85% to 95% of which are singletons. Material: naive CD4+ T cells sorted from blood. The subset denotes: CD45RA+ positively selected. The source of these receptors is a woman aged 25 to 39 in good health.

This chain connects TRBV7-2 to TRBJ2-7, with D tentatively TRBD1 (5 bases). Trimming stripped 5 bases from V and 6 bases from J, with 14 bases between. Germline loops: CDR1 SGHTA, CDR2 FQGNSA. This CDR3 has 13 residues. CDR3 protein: CASSPSRVSEQYF. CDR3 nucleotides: TGTGCCAGCAGCCCATCCAGGGTTTCCGAGCAGTACTTC.

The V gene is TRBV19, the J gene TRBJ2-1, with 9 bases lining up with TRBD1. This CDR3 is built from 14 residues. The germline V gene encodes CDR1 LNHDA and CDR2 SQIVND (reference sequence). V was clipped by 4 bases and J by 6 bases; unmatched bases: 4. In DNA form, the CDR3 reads TGTGCCAGTAGTACCCAGACAGGGGGCAATGAGCAGTTCTTC. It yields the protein CASSTQTGGNEQFF.

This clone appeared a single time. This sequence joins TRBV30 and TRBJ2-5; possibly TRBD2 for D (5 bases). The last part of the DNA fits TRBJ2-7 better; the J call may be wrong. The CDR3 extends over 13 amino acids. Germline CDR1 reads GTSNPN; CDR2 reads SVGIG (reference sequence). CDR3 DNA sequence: TGTGCCTGGAGCGTGCAGGAGGATACCGAGCAGTACTTC. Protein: CAWSVQEDTEQYF.